These 2 T cell receptor beta chains were sequenced from one sample in a study of T cell changes during pregnancy in multiple sclerosis. Produced via immunoSEQ multiplex PCR; TCRdb's table is partial and in-frame only. The sample comprises tens of thousands of clones, around 92% of which are singletons, and 6.5% to 9.5% rests with the top ten. Sequenced here: CD8+ T cells from peripheral blood mononuclear cells, sampled in the third trimester of pregnancy. The receptors here all came from a female donor with multiple sclerosis, enrolled in a pregnancy study.

V gene TRBV13 combines with J gene TRBJ1-2, with 9 bases aligning to TRBD1. CDR1 and CDR2 (germline): PRHDT, FYEKMQ (reference sequence). This CDR3 contains 15 residues. The trim removed 5 bases at V and 1 base at J, leaving 5 bases unmatched. Here the CDR3 reads CASSLGGQGNYGYTF. The CDR3 region has the DNA TGTGCCAGCAGCCTGGGGGGACAGGGTAACTATGGCTACACCTTC.

V and J are TRBV7-9 and TRBJ1-5; TRBD1 is a possible D gene (6 bases). V was trimmed by 8 bases and J by 5 bases, leaving 13 bases between them. The CDR3 loop spans 13 amino acids. The germline CDR1 and CDR2 sequences are SEHNR and FQNEAQ (reference sequence). DNA for the CDR3: TGTGCCAGCGCGCCAGGGGACGATCAGCCCCAGCATTTT. It codes for CASAPGDDQPQHF.